This T cell receptor (beta chain) was observed in a study of shared clonotypes between healthy human individuals (dated by TCRdb to about 2020). Turning to the overall study: The cohort included three men and a couple of women between 18 and 49 years of age. To estimate repertoire size and how much clonotype sharing occurs between individuals, the study deeply sequenced the blood TCR repertoires of several healthy adults. Per donor, leukapheresis produced somewhere between about 0.9 and 10 billion PBMCs. For each donor, CD4 naive and CD4 memory were each run on three plates, CD8 naive on two plates, and CD8 memory on one plate. Libraries were prepared and TCR repertoires were sequenced by different laboratories using diverse techniques, in order to increase sequencing depth and limit assay-specific biases.

CD8 naive samples were obtained by positive selection for CCR7 among CD45RO-negative cells, yielding a CD45RA+CCR7+ population from which TemRA cells were excluded. The donors were healthy, HIV-negative adults who had no recently reported acute infections or vaccinations. Every donor was a Caucasian adult residing in Nashville, Tennessee, USA. Blood was collected by leukapheresis, and PBMCs were isolated by Ficoll-Histopaque density gradient centrifugation and then cryopreserved in liquid nitrogen vapor phase. Purity and quantity of every magnetically sorted T cell population were checked by analytical flow cytometry. Genomic DNA was isolated from every sorted fraction and measured by UV absorbance on a Nanodrop 2000c. The investigation overall reported the following: Larger estimated clonotype richness was generally found for naive subsets than for memory subsets. Higher generation probabilities were observed for clonotypes shared by all four sorted-subset donors than for non-shared clonotypes. Across a handful of donors, approximately 5% of naive CD4, roughly 3.5% of naive CD8, 2.3% of memory CD4, and 0.4% to 0.45% of memory CD8 clonotypes were shared. Even with the large sequencing depth, rarefaction of the sorted-subset datasets indicated that sequencing was incomplete. Because the study included only a small number of donors, the genetic and exposure-history diversity represented was limited. Sampling was limited to blood, and TCR repertoires in tissue likely differ from TCR repertoires in blood. Pairwise subsampling led to the expectation that sequencing depth would affect the degree of clonotype sharing among donors.

Points on this clone: Its recognized antigen is unknown. No much larger clone is present one base from it, and per-base qualities are unavailable.

TCR CDR3 regions were amplified from genomic DNA by multiplex PCR using the deep immunoSEQ assay. For each cell subset, the extracted genomic DNA was distributed evenly across all wells of several immunoSEQ 96-well plates, and each plate served as one replicate. For sorted subsets, each replicate PCR was loaded with roughly 0.2 ug genomic DNA, equivalent to 30,000 or so T cell genomes. The purified libraries were quantified using a Qubit 3.0 fluorometer, sized with a Bioanalyzer 2100, and then quantified again using the KAPA Library Quantification kit. A separate single-read 150-cycle Illumina NextSeq 550 flow cell was used to sequence each immunoSEQ 96-well plate. Regarding the original processing steps: Because the immunoSEQ output included only junctional sequences and no quality scores, the filtering could not be the same as the filtering used for full-length reads. To assign V/J genes and CDR3, sequences were annotated against IMGT germline references using PyIR, a Python wrapper for IgBLAST v1.9. Reads were removed for weak V/J assignments (E-value above 1e-6), missing CDR3, stop codons, out-of-frame junctions, or ambiguous translated residues. V3J clonotypes were defined by identical inferred V gene, J gene, and CDR3 amino acid sequence. Percentage overlap between repertoires was computed as shared unique clonotypes divided by the size of the smaller repertoire. RTK rarefaction, the Chao1 estimator, and Recon v2.1 estimates of unobserved clonotypes were used to assess repertoire richness. OLGA was used to compute generation probabilities for all TCRbeta clonotypes that the gDNA method yielded from several donors. TCRdb took this table from immuneACCESS and kept in-frame rearrangements with V and J called. Such tables lack part of the clones; where checked against another copy, unresolved V genes explain under half of the gap, and the rest is unexplained. The D gene and trimming were derived from the DNA, and the V and J assignments and clone size from that table. The sample yields 1.5 million to 2.5 million clones; 85% to 95% were counted once. The ten most abundant clones make up around 1% of the sample.

The sample consisted of naive CD8+ T cells sorted from blood. This specimen's cell subset or site label, per the study, means: CD45RA+CCR7+. The receptor comes from a man aged 18-30 years in good health.

The DNA is TGTGCCAGCAGCTTGGGACTTGACAATGAGCAGTTCTTC. This codes for CASSLGLDNEQFF. The chain uses TRBV5-4 and TRBJ2-1; no D gene is confidently identified. V is pared back by 0 bases and J by 5 bases, with 6 bases lying between the germline termini. The germline V gene encodes CDR1 SGHNT and CDR2 YYREEE (reference sequence). The CDR3 contains 13 residues, cysteine and phenylalanine counted. Only CDR3 DNA is held: 39 bases, read in frame from base 1.